Following are 20 T cell receptor beta chains from one sample sequenced in a study of beta chain features in type 1 diabetes. Expressed TCRB transcripts got sequenced, as all isolated RNA was reverse transcribed. Profiled with immunoSEQ multiplex PCR; TCRdb holds only in-frame clones, not every one. The sample carries under 900,000 clones, 15% to 20% recorded once. The sequenced sample was naive CD4+ T cells from blood. These receptors all come from a young woman in good health.

V and J are TRBV5-4 and TRBJ2-7; tentative D call: TRBD2 (7 bases). The CDR3 covers 15 residues. V gave up 0 bases and J gave up 5 bases, with 15 bases separating them. CDR1 SGHNT and CDR2 YYREEE come from the germline V gene (reference sequence). DNA for the CDR3: TGTGCCAGCAGCTTGGTCGGGGGGCGGCAGGACGAGCAGTACTTC. Translation gives CASSLVGGRQDEQYF.

The V gene is TRBV19, the J gene TRBJ2-7; D is uncertain. V was cut by 3 bases and J by 3 bases, with 9 bases left in between. The CDR3 runs to 13 residues. The germline V gene encodes CDR1 LNHDA and CDR2 SQIVND (reference sequence). The CDR3 reads CASSIGQVYEQYF. CDR3 in DNA: TGTGCCAGTAGTATCGGTCAGGTCTACGAGCAGTACTTC.

This clone was observed a handful of times. V and J are TRBV7-3 and TRBJ2-1; D gene unclear. With 5 bases removed from V and 6 bases from J, the gap between germline ends came to 14 bases. This CDR3 has 14 residues. The germline V gene has CDR1 SGHTA and CDR2 FQGTGA. The CDR3 loop is CASSPITASNEQFF. The CDR3 nucleotides are TGTGCCAGCAGCCCAATTACAGCCTCCAATGAGCAGTTCTTC.

The V and J genes are TRBV7-9 and TRBJ2-2, with TRBD2 matching 11 bases. The V and J ends lost 5 bases and 7 bases, in that order; junction bases with no gene match: 12. This CDR3 is built from 17 residues. CDR1 is SEHNR and CDR2 is FQNEAQ in the germline V gene (reference sequence). This CDR3 is CASSPRGLAGGIGELFF. The CDR3, as DNA: TGTGCCAGCAGCCCTCGTGGGCTAGCGGGAGGAATCGGGGAGCTGTTTTTT.

This clone was seen more than once but under ten times. The chain uses TRBV9 and TRBJ2-5; maybe TRBD1 (6 bases). V was pared by 0 bases and J by 4 bases, with 13 bases between. This CDR3 contains 15 residues. Germline V gene data show CDR1 as SGDLS and CDR2 as YYNGEE. The CDR3 is CASSVAPGVRETQYF. CDR3 bases: TGTGCCAGCAGCGTAGCCCCAGGGGTGAGAGAGACCCAGTACTTC.

A few counts support this clone. This sequence joins TRBV18 and TRBJ2-5; unclear D gene. Trimming shortened V by 2 bases and J by 4 bases, and 8 bases separated the two germline ends. Germline V lookup: CDR1 KGHSH, CDR2 LQKENI. The CDR3 runs to 13 residues. The CDR3 protein is CASSPANRETQYF. The DNA for the CDR3 is TGTGCCAGCTCACCAGCGAACCGAGAGACCCAGTACTTC.

The chain employs TRBV7-9 and TRBJ2-5, with 11 nucleotides matching TRBD2. Germline CDR1 SEHNR, CDR2 FQNEAQ (reference sequence). With 5 bases clipped from V and 4 bases from J, the junction kept 3 bases outside the gene matches. CDR3 size: 14 residues. The CDR3 sequence: CASSPTSGRETQYF. Written as DNA, the CDR3 is TGTGCCAGCAGCCCCACTAGCGGGAGAGAGACCCAGTACTTC.

The chain joins TRBV6-6 to TRBJ1-1; D might be TRBD1 (5 bases). The V gene's germline CDR1 is MNHNY and CDR2 SVGAGI (reference sequence). The CDR3 extends over 12 amino acids. The V end was cut by 5 bases, the J end by 1 base, with 5 bases between. Here the CDR3 reads CASSQGNTEAFF. Written as DNA, the CDR3 is TGTGCCAGCAGTCAGGGGAACACTGAAGCTTTCTTT.

As regards this clone: The identical CDR3 is also encoded by other nucleotide sequences in the sample. The chain joins TRBV6-1 to TRBJ2-7, with 11 bases fitting TRBD2. V lost 6 bases and J lost 3; bases outside the gene matches: 1. This CDR3 spans 13 amino acids. The germline gives CDR1 MNHNS, CDR2 SASEGT. The CDR3 DNA follows: TGTGCCAGCAGAACTAGCGGGAGCTACGAGCAGTACTTC. It specifies CASRTSGSYEQYF.

The V and J genes are TRBV7-2 and TRBJ2-7; tentative D call: TRBD2 (6 bases). The germline gives CDR1 SGHTA, CDR2 FQGNSA. Trimming took off 9 bases at V and 2 bases at J, with 17 bases between the two ends. The CDR3 has 14 residues. CDR3 loop: CASSPSAWAYEQYF. The CDR3 nucleotides are TGTGCCAGTTCCCCTAGCGCCTGGGCCTACGAGCAGTACTTC.

The chain recombines TRBV27 with TRBJ2-7; D is tentatively TRBD1 or TRBD2 (6 bases each). Trimming removed 3 bases from V and 5 bases from J, with 17 bases in between. The CDR3 consists of 15 residues. Germline V gene data show CDR1 as MNHEY and CDR2 as SMNVEV (reference sequence). CDR3 bases: TGTGCCAGCAGTTTTCGTCGGGGGCGCATCGACGAGCAGTACTTC. It encodes CASSFRRGRIDEQYF.

A few counts support this clone. The chain has TRBV19 and TRBJ1-4; D remains unclear. The CDR3 totals 15 residues. The V gene's germline CDR1 is LNHDA and CDR2 SQIVND (reference sequence). V shed 3 bases and J shed 5 bases, with 13 bases lying between them. CDR3 nucleotide sequence: TGTGCCAGTAGTATCATAGAGGCAGGAAATGAAAAACTGTTTTTT. Protein sequence: CASSIIEAGNEKLFF.

This clone came up a few times. This sequence may be a read error, since a much larger clone differs from it by one base. The chain is built from TRBV7-8 and TRBJ2-5; D not resolved. Looked up from germline, CDR1 is SGHVS and CDR2 is FQNEAQ. The CDR3 contains 11 residues. Between the trimmed V and J ends, which lost 5 bases and 5 bases, there was a span of 6 bases. CDR3: CASSVGETQYF. For the CDR3, the DNA is TGTGCCAGCAGCGTAGGGGAGACCCAGTACTTC.

This chain links TRBV9 with TRBJ1-2; 7 nucleotides align to TRBD1. V lost 0 bases and J lost 4; bases outside the gene matches: 6. This CDR3 comprises 15 residues. Germline V CDR1 and CDR2: SGDLS, YYNGEE. The DNA of the CDR3 is TGTGCCAGCAGCGTAGCCCCACAGGGGTCCTATGGCTACACCTTC. Protein sequence: CASSVAPQGSYGYTF.

The chain uses TRBV18 and TRBJ2-1; D is uncertain. This CDR3 has 15 amino acids. V shed 5 bases and J shed 3 bases, with 14 bases lying between them. CDR1 is KGHSH and CDR2 is LQKENI in the germline V gene. This CDR3 is CASSSDALGYNEQFF. DNA for the CDR3: TGTGCCAGCTCATCCGACGCGCTGGGCTACAATGAGCAGTTCTTC.

This chain connects TRBV21-1 to TRBJ2-7; the table names TRBD1, a call not compared with the DNA. TRBV21-1 has pseudogene status. The CDR3 has 15 amino acids. The CDR3 protein is CASSKGGDRVHEQYF. CDR3 bases: TGTGCCAGCAGCAAAGGAGGGGACAGGGTCCACGAGCAGTACTTC.

This clone has more than one count but fewer than ten. The chain joins TRBV18 to TRBJ2-7; weak D call: TRBD1 (7 bases). The CDR3 runs to 16 residues. The V and J ends lost 6 bases and 0 bases respectively, with 18 bases between them. Per the germline V gene, CDR1 is KGHSH and CDR2 is LQKENI. In DNA form, the CDR3 reads TGTGCCAGCTCCCCAGGAGGGGGCGAAGTCTCCTACGAGCAGTACTTC. Residues: CASSPGGGEVSYEQYF.

The chain joins TRBV19 to TRBJ2-5; TRBD1 matches at 8 bases. The CDR3 length is 13 residues. V trimming: 6 bases; J trimming: 5 bases; junction bases outside the gene matches: 5. Germline values: CDR1 LNHDA, CDR2 SQIVND (reference sequence). CDR3 residues: CASRAGGRETQYF. CDR3 DNA: TGTGCCAGTAGGGCAGGGGGCCGGGAGACCCAGTACTTC.

The V call is TRBV4-3, the J call TRBJ1-3; D gene ambiguous. The germline gives CDR1 LGHNA, CDR2 YSLEER. The CDR3 extends over 15 amino acids. V was trimmed by 4 bases and J by 1 base, leaving 11 bases between them. The CDR3 is CASSLEAGSGNTIYF. DNA for the CDR3: TGCGCCAGCAGCCTCGAGGCTGGTTCTGGAAACACCATATATTTT.

Many counts were recorded for this clone. This sample also contains other DNA sequences that code for the same CDR3. The J gene is TRBJ2-7, the V gene TRBV7-9; D gene uncertain. This CDR3 has 12 amino acids. V lost 1 base and J lost 0, with 1 base in between. CDR1 SEHNR and CDR2 FQNEAQ come from the germline V gene (reference sequence). The CDR3 bases are TGTGCCAGCAGCTTAGTCTCCTACGAGCAGTACTTC. As protein: CASSLVSYEQYF.